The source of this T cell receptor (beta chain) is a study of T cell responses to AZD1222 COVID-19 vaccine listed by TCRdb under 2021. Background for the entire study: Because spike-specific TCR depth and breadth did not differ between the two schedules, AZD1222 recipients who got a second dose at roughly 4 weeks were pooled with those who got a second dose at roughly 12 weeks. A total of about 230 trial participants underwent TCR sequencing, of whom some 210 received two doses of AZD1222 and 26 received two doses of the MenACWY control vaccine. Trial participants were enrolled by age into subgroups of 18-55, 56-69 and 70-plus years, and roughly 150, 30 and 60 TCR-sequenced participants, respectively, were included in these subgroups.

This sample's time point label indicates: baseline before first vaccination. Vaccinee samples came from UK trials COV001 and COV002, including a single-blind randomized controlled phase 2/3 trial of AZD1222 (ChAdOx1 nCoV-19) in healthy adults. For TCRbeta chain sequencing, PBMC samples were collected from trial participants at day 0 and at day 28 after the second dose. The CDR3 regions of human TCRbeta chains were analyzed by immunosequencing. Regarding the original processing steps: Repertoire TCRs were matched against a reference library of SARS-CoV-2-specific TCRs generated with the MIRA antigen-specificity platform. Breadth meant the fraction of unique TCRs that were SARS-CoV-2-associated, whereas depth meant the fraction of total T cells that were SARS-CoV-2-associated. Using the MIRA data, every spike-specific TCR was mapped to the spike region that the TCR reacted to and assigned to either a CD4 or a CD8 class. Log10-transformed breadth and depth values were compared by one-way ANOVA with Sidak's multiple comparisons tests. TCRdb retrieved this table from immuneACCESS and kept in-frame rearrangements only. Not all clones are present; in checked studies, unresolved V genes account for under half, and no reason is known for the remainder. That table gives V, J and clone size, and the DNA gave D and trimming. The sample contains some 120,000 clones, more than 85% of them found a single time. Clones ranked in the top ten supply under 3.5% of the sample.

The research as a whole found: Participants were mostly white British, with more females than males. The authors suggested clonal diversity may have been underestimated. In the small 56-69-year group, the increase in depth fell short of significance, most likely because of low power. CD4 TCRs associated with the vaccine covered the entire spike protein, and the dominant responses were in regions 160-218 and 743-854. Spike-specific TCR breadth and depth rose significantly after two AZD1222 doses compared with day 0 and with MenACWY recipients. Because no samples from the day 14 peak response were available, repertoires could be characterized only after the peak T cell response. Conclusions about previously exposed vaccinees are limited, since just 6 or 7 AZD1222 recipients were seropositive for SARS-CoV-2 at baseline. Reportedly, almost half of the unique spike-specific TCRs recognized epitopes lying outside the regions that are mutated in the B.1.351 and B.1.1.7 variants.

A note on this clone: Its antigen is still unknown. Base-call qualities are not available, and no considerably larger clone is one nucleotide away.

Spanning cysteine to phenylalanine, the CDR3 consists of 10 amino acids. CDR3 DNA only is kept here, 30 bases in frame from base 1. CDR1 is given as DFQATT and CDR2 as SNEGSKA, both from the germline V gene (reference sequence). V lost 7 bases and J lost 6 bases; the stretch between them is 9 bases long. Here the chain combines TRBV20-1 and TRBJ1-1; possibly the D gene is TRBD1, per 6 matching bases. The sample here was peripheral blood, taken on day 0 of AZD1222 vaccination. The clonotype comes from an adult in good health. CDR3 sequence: CSVAGAEAFF. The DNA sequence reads TGCAGTGTGGCAGGGGCTGAAGCTTTCTTT.